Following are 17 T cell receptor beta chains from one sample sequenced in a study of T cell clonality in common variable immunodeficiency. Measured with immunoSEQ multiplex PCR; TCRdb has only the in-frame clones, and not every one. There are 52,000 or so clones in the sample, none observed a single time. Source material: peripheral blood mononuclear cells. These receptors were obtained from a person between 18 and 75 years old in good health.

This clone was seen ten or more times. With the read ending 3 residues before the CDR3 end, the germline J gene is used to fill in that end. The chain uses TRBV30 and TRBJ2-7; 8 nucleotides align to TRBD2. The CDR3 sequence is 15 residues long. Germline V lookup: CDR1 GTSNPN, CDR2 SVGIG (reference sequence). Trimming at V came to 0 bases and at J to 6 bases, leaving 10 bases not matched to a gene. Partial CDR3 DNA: TGTGCCTGGAGTGTTCGGCTAGCGGGCCGTGTCGAG. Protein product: CAWSVRLAGRVE. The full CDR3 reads CAWSVRLAGRVEQYF.

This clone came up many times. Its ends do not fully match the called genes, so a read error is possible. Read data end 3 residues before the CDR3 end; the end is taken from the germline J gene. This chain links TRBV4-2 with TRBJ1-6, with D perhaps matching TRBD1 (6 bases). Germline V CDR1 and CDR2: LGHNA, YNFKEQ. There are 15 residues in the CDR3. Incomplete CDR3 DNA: TGCGCCAGCAGCCAAAACAGGGTAGTAAATTCACCC. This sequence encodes CASSQNRVVNSP. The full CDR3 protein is CASSQNRVVNSPLHF.

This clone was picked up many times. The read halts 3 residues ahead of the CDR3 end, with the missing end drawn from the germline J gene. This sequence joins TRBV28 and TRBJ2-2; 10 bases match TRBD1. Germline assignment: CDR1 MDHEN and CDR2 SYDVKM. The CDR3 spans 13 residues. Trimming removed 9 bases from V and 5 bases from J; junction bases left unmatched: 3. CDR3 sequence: CASWDRGTGELFF. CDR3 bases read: TGTGCCAGTTGGGACAGGGGAACCGGGGAG.

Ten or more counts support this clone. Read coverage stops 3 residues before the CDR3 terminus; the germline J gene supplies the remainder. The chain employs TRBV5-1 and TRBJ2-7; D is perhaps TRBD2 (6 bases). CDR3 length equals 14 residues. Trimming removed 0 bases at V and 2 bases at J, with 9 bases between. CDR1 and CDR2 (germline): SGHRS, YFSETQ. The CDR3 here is CASSLEGLTYEQYF. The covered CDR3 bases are TGCGCCAGCAGCTTGGAGGGACTGACCTACGAG.

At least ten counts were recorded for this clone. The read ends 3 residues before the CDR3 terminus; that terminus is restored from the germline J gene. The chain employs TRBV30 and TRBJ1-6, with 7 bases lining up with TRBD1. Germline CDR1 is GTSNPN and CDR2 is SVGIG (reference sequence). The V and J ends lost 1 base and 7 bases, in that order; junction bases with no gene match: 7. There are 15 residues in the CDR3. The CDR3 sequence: CAWSALTGTNSPLHF. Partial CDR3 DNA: TGTGCCTGGAGTGCACTGACAGGGACGAATTCACCC.

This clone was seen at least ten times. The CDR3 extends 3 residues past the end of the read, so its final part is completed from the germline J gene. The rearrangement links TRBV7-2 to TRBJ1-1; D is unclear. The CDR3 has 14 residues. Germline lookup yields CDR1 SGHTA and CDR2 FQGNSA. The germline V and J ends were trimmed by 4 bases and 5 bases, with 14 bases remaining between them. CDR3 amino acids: CASSSPTRLTEAFF. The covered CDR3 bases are TGTGCCAGCAGCTCCCCCACGAGGCTTACTGAA.

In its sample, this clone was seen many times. The CDR3 region is CASSTRTQNTEAFF. Partial CDR3 DNA: TGTGCCAGTAGTACCCGGACACAGAACACTGAA. The chain is built from TRBV19 and TRBJ1-1; possibly TRBD1 for D (5 bases). The observed sequence ends 3 residues before the CDR3 terminus, with the missing tail filled in from the germline J gene. CDR3 size: 14 residues. The V end lost 4 bases, the J end lost 1 base, and 10 bases lay between the germline ends. Germline V lookup: CDR1 LNHDA, CDR2 SQIVND (reference sequence).

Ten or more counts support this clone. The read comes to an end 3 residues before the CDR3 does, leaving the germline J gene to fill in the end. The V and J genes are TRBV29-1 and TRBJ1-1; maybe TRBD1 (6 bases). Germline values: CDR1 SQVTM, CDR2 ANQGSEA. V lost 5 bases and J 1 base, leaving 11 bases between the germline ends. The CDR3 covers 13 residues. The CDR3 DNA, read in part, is TGCAGCGTTTTACGACAGGCGAACACTGAA. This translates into CSVLRQANTE. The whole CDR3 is CSVLRQANTEAFF.

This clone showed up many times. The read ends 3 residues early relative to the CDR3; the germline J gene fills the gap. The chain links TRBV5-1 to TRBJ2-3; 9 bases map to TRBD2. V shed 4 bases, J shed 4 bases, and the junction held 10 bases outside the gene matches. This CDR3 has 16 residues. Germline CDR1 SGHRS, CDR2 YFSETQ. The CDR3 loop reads CASSVSSGSGADTQYF. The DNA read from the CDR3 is TGCGCCAGCAGCGTGAGTAGCGGGAGCGGCGCAGATACG.

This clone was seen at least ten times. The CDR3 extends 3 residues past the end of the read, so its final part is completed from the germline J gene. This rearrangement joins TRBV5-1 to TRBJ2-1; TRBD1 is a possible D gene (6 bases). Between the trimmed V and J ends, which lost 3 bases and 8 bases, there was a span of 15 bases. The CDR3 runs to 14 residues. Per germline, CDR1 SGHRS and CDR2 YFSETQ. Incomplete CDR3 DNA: TGCGCCAGCAGCTCCCATACAGGGTCCGATGAG. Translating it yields CASSSHTGSDE. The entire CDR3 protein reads CASSSHTGSDEQFF.

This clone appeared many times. CDR3 region: CASSPFLGGTHEQYF. The sequenced CDR3 bases are TGTGCCAGCTCACCTTTCCTCGGGGGAACCCACGAG. The chain couples TRBV18 to TRBJ2-7; possible D gene TRBD2, 6 bases. The observed sequence ends 3 residues before the CDR3 terminus, with the missing tail filled in from the germline J gene. CDR1 is KGHSH, CDR2 LQKENI, per germline. The V and J ends lost 3 bases and 5 bases respectively, with 17 bases between them. The CDR3 covers 15 residues.

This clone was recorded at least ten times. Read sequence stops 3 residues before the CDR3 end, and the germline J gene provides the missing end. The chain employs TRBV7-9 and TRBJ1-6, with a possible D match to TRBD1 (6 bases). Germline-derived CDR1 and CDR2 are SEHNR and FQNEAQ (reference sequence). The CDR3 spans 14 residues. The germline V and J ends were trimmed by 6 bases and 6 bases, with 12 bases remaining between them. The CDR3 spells CASRGLGGNSPLHF. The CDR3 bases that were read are TGTGCCAGCAGGGGGCTAGGGGGTAATTCACCC.

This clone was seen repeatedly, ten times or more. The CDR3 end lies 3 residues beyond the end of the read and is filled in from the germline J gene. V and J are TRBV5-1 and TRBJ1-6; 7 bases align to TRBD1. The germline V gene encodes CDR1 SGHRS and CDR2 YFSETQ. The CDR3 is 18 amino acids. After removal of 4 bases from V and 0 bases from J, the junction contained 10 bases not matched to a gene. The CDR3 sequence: CASSPDRFAASYNSPLHF. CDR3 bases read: TGCGCCAGCAGCCCGGACAGGTTTGCAGCCTCCTATAATTCACCC.

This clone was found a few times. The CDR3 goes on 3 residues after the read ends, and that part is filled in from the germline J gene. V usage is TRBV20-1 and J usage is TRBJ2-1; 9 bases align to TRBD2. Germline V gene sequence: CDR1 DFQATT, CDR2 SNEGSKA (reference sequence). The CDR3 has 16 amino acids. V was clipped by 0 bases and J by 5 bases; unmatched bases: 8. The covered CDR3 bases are TGCAGTGCTAGAGATCGGCCAGCGGGGGGTCACAATGAG. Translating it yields CSARDRPAGGHNE. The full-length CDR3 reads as CSARDRPAGGHNEQFF.

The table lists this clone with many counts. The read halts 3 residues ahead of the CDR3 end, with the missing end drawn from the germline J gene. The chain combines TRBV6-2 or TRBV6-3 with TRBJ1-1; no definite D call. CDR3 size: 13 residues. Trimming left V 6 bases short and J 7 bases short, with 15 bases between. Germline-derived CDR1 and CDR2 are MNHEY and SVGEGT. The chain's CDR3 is CASRPPGVGEAFF. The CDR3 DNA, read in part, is TGTGCCAGCAGACCTCCCGGGGTAGGTGAA.

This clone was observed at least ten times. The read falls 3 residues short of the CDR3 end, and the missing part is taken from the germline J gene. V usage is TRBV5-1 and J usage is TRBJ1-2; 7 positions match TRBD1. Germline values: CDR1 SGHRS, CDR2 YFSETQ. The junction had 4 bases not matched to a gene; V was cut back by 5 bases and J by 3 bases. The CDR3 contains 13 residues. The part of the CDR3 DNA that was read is TGCGCCAGCAGGGCCGGGACAGACTATGGC. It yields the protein CASRAGTDYG. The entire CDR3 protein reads CASRAGTDYGYTF.

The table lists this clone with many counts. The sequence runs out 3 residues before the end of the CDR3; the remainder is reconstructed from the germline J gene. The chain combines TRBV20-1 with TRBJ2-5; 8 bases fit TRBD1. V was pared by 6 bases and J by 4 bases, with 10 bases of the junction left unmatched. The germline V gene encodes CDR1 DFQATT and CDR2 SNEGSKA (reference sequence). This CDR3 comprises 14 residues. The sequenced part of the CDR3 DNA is TGCAGTGCCAGCGGACAGGGCCTTGTAGAGACC. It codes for CSASGQGLVET. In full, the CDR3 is CSASGQGLVETQYF.